The 22 T cell receptor beta chains below come from one sample, sequenced in a study of technical replicates of blood from a handful of donors. Data came from immunoSEQ multiplex PCR; TCRdb stores just in-frame clones and leaves some out. This repertoire shows 75,000 to 95,000 clones, less than 96% found once; its top ten account for 0.36%. The sequencing input was T cells isolated from PBMCs. The origin of the receptors is a human donor in good health.

The chain employs TRBV30 and TRBJ1-5; D is perhaps TRBD1 (5 bases). Between the trimmed V and J ends, which lost 5 bases and 4 bases, there was a span of 9 bases. The CDR3 is 12 residues long. Germline CDR1 and CDR2: GTSNPN and SVGIG (reference sequence). This CDR3 reads CAWETGNQPQHF. CDR3 nucleotides: TGTGCCTGGGAAACAGGTAATCAGCCCCAGCATTTT.

The chain links TRBV25-1 to TRBJ2-5; TRBD1 matches 8 bases. The CDR3 contains 15 residues. Unmatched junction bases numbered 8, after V lost 4 bases and J lost 4 bases. Germline values: CDR1 MGHDK, CDR2 SYGVNS. The CDR3 protein is CASSAHSGGGETQYF. DNA for the CDR3: TGTGCCAGCAGTGCCCACTCAGGGGGCGGAGAGACCCAGTACTTC.

V is TRBV6-1 and J is TRBJ1-4; TRBD1 agrees at 8 bases. CDR1 is MNHNS, CDR2 SASEGT, per germline. This CDR3 spans 17 amino acids. Trimming removed 6 bases from V and 1 base from J; junction bases left unmatched: 10. The CDR3 is CASRETGTGGTNEKLFF. In nucleotides, the CDR3 is TGTGCCAGCAGGGAAACTGGGACAGGCGGAACTAATGAAAAACTGTTTTTT.

This sequence joins TRBV6-5 and TRBJ2-1, with D possibly being TRBD2 (5 bases). Germline loops: CDR1 MNHEY, CDR2 SVGAGI. The CDR3 is 14 residues long. CDR3 bases: TGTGCTACCGGCCGGGGAAGCTCCTACAATGAGCAGTTCTTC. It specifies CATGRGSSYNEQFF.

The chain recombines TRBV5-6 with TRBJ2-5; unclear D gene. With 2 bases removed from V and 0 bases from J, the gap between germline ends came to 5 bases. This CDR3 comprises 13 residues. Germline V gene data show CDR1 as SGHDT and CDR2 as YYEEEE. CDR3 nucleotide sequence: TGTGCCAGCAGCTTAGCCTACCAAGAGACCCAGTACTTC. Translating gives CASSLAYQETQYF.

This clone was detected only once. This chain joins TRBV27 and TRBJ1-5, with 9 nucleotides matching TRBD1. The V gene's germline CDR1 is MNHEY and CDR2 SMNVEV (reference sequence). J lost 6 bases, V lost 1 base, and 7 bases had no gene match. The CDR3 runs 16 residues. The CDR3 nucleotides are TGTGCCAGCAGTTTATGGGGGACAGGGATTAGTCAGCCCCAGCATTTT. Encoded protein: CASSLWGTGISQPQHF.

The rearrangement links TRBV5-1 to TRBJ1-1, with D perhaps TRBD1 (5 bases). Germline CDR1 reads SGHRS; CDR2 reads YFSETQ. There are 15 residues in the CDR3. The V and J ends lost 1 base and 1 base respectively, with 11 bases between them. The CDR3 sequence is CASSLQGPENTEAFF. DNA for the CDR3: TGCGCCAGCAGCTTGCAGGGCCCAGAGAACACTGAAGCTTTCTTT.

This clone was detected only a few times. The genes are TRBV27 and TRBJ2-1; D ambiguous. CDR1 is MNHEY, CDR2 SMNVEV, per germline (reference sequence). V lost 6 bases, J lost 7 bases, and 10 bases lay in between. This CDR3 is 12 amino acids long. The CDR3 bases are TGTGCCAGCAGATTGGCTTCGAATGAGCAGTTCTTC. Its translation is CASRLASNEQFF.

CDR3 bases: TGTGCCAGTAGTTTAGGGAGGGGTGCTAATGAAAAACTGTTTTTT. Amino acids: CASSLGRGANEKLFF. This chain joins TRBV19 and TRBJ1-4; a possible D gene is TRBD1 (5 bases). The CDR3 runs to 15 residues. V lost 5 bases, J lost 3 bases, and 13 bases lay in between. Per the germline V gene, CDR1 is LNHDA and CDR2 is SQIVND (reference sequence).

This clone was recorded only once. The chain carries TRBV27 and TRBJ2-2; 11 bases map to TRBD2. This CDR3 has 21 amino acids. Trimming at V came to 2 bases and at J to 2 bases, leaving 16 bases not matched to a gene. The germline V gene has CDR1 MNHEY and CDR2 SMNVEV (reference sequence). The chain's CDR3 is CASSLPQIAGGLYTNTGELFF. The CDR3 DNA reads TGTGCCAGCAGTTTACCCCAAATAGCGGGAGGGCTCTATACCAACACCGGGGAGCTGTTTTTT.

This rearrangement joins TRBV11-3 to TRBJ2-3; 8 bases map to TRBD2. Germline values: CDR1 SGHNT, CDR2 YENEEA. This CDR3 is 15 amino acids long. V dropped 1 base and J dropped 5; count of bases not matched to a gene: 5. CDR3 protein: CASSLAGGPGDTQYF. The CDR3 bases are TGTGCCAGCAGCTTAGCGGGAGGGCCCGGAGATACGCAGTATTTT.

This chain connects TRBV28 to TRBJ2-5; 8 bases are shared with TRBD1. J was trimmed by 5 bases and V by 2 bases; bases with no gene match: 4. Germline V gene sequence: CDR1 MDHEN, CDR2 SYDVKM. The CDR3 consists of 14 residues. This chain's CDR3 is CASSLAGGGETQYF. CDR3 coding DNA: TGTGCCAGCAGTTTAGCAGGGGGCGGTGAGACCCAGTACTTC.

V usage is TRBV10-3 and J usage is TRBJ2-1; D is uncertain. The CDR3 spans 13 residues. The V end was cut by 2 bases, the J end by 0 bases, with 2 bases between. CDR1 ENHRY and CDR2 SYGVKD come from the germline V gene. CDR3 amino acids: CAISELSYNEQFF. Here the CDR3 DNA reads TGTGCCATCAGTGAGCTCTCCTACAATGAGCAGTTCTTC.

The chain uses TRBV12-5 and TRBJ2-6; D uncertain. The CDR3 extends over 14 amino acids. Germline CDR1 is LGHNT and CDR2 is FRNRAP. V lost 7 bases and J 0 bases, leaving 7 bases between the germline ends. In DNA, the CDR3 is TGTGCTAGTGTCAACTACTCTGGGGCCAACGTCCTGACTTTC. Its translation is CASVNYSGANVLTF. Based on the CDR3 plus reference TRBV12-5 and TRBJ2-6, the full variable domain is DARVTQTPRHKVTEMGQEVTMRCQPILGHNTVFWYRQTMMQGLELLAYFRNRAPLDDSGMPKDRFSAEMPDATLATLKIQPSEPRDSAVYFCASVNYSGANVLTFGAGSRLTVL.

The V and J genes are TRBV7-9 and TRBJ1-1; D not certain. V lost 5 bases, J lost 8 bases, and 6 bases lay in between. From germline, CDR1 is SEHNR and CDR2 FQNEAQ (reference sequence). CDR3 size: 10 residues. The CDR3 loop reads CASSPLEAFF. The CDR3 DNA follows: TGTGCCAGCAGCCCCTTGGAAGCTTTCTTT.

The chain recombines TRBV18 with TRBJ1-1; D is unclear. The germline V gene has CDR1 KGHSH and CDR2 LQKENI. Trimming took off 2 bases at V and 0 bases at J, with 7 bases between the two ends. This CDR3 has 14 amino acids. CDR3 in DNA: TGTGCCAGCTCACCAAGAGGATTGAACACTGAAGCTTTCTTT. It is translated as CASSPRGLNTEAFF.

V usage is TRBV10-3 and J usage is TRBJ1-3; TRBD1 aligns across 7 bases. Trimming at V came to 7 bases and at J to 0 bases, leaving 6 bases not matched to a gene. Germline loops: CDR1 ENHRY, CDR2 SYGVKD. The CDR3 runs 15 residues. In DNA form, the CDR3 reads TGTGCCATCAACGCAGGGGGAGCCTCTGGAAACACCATATATTTT. Translation: CAINAGGASGNTIYF.

The rearrangement links TRBV6-1 to TRBJ1-1; unclear D gene. The V gene's germline CDR1 is MNHNS and CDR2 SASEGT. Trimming removed 6 bases at V and 7 bases at J, with 15 bases between. This CDR3 has 13 residues. Here the CDR3 DNA reads TGTGCCAGCAGCCCAGGATCCTACCGTGAAGCTTTCTTT. This codes for CASSPGSYREAFF.

V usage is TRBV4-1 and J usage is TRBJ2-7, with 10 bases fitting TRBD1. In germline, CDR1 is MGHRA, CDR2 YSYEKL. The CDR3 runs 13 residues. V dropped 8 bases and J dropped 5; count of bases not matched to a gene: 6. The CDR3 DNA reads as TGCGCCAGCGGTAGGACAGGGGGAGACGAGCAGTACTTC. Encoded protein: CASGRTGGDEQYF.

The J gene is TRBJ1-2, the V gene TRBV11-2; 7 bases align to TRBD1. The germline CDR1 and CDR2 sequences are SGHAT and FQNNGV. This CDR3 has 15 amino acids. V dropped 6 bases and J dropped 1; count of bases not matched to a gene: 8. The CDR3 is CASSFKGALNYGYTF. The CDR3 DNA sequence: TGTGCCAGCAGTTTCAAGGGGGCTCTTAACTATGGCTACACCTTC. The full variable domain, with the rest looked up from reference TRBV11-2 and TRBJ1-2, is EAGVAQSPRYKIIEKRQSVAFWCNPISGHATLYWYQQILGQGPKLLIQFQNNGVVDDSQLPKDRFSAERLKGVDSTLKIQPAKLEDSAVYLCASSFKGALNYGYTFGSGTRLTVV.

The CDR3 DNA reads as TGTGCCAGCAGCTCCTTGACAGGGGCCCATGGAGATACGCAGTATTTT. Amino acid sequence: CASSSLTGAHGDTQYF. This sequence joins TRBV5-4 and TRBJ2-3, with 8 bases matching TRBD1. Germline assignment: CDR1 SGHNT and CDR2 YYREEE (reference sequence). Unmatched junction bases numbered 11, after V lost 3 bases and J lost 5 bases. This CDR3 comprises 16 residues.

The chain is built from TRBV11-2 and TRBJ1-1, with D hard to call. V was cut by 1 base and J by 1 base, with 4 bases left in between. The CDR3 totals 13 residues. The V gene's germline CDR1 is SGHAT and CDR2 FQNNGV. The CDR3 here is CASSLGENTEAFF. The CDR3 nucleotides are TGTGCCAGCAGCTTAGGAGAGAACACTGAAGCTTTCTTT.